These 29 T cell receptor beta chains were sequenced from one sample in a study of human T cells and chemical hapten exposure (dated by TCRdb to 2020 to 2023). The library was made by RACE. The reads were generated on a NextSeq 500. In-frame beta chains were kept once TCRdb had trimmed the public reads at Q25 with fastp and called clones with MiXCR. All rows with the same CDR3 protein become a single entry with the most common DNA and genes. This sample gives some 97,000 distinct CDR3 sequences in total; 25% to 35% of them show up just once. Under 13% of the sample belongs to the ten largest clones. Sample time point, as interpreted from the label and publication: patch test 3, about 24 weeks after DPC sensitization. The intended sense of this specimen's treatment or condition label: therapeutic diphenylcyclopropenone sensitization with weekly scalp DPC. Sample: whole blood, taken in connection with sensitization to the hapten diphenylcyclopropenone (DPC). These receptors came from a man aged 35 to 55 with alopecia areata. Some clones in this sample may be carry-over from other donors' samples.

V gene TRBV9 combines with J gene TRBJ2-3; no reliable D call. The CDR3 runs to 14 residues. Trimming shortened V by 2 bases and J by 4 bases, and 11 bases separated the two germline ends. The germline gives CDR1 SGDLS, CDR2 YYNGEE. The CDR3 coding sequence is TGTGCCAGCAGCGTCCGTCCCGAGCCAGATACGCAGTATTTT. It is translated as CASSVRPEPDTQYF.

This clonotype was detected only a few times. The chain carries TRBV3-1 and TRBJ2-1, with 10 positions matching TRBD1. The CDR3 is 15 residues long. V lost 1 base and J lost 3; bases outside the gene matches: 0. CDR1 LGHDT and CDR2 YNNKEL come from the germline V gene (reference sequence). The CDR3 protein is CASSQGTGGYNEQFF. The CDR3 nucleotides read TGTGCCAGCAGCCAAGGGACAGGGGGCTACAATGAGCAGTTCTTC.

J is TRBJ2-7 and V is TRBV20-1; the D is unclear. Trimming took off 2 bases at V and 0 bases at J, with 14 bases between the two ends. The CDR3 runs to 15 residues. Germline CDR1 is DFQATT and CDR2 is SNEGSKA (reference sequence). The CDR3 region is CSARRRGLSSYEQYF. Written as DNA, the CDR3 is TGCAGTGCTAGAAGGCGAGGCTTAAGCTCCTACGAGCAGTACTTC.

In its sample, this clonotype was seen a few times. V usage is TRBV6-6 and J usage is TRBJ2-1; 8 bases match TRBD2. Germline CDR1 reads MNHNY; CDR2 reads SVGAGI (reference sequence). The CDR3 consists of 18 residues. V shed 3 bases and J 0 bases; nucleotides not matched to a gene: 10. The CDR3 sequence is CASSYDQGSGSSYNEQFF. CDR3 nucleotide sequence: TGTGCCAGCAGTTATGACCAAGGAAGCGGGAGCTCCTACAATGAGCAGTTCTTC.

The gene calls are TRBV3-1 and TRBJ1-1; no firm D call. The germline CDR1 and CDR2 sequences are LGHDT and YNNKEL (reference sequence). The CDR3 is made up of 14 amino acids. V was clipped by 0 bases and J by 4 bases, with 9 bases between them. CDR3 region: CASSQDGGITEAFF. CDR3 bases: TGTGCCAGCAGCCAAGATGGAGGGATCACTGAAGCTTTCTTT.

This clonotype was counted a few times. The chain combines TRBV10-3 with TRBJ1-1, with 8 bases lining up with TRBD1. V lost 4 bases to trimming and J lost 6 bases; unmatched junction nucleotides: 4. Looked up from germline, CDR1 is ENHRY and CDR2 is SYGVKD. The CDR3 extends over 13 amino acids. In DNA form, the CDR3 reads TGTGCCATCAGTGCACCAGGGGGCCCTGAAGCTTTCTTT. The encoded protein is CAISAPGGPEAFF.

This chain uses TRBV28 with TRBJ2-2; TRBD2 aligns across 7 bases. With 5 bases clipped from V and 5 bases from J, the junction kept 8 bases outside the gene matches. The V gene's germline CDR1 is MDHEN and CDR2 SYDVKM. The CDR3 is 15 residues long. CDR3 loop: CASSRGLTKTGELFF. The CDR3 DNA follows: TGTGCCAGCAGTCGGGGACTAACCAAGACCGGGGAGCTGTTTTTT. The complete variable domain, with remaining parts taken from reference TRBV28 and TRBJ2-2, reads DVKVTQSSRYLVKRTGEKVFLECVQDMDHENMFWYRQDPGLGLRLIYFSYDVKMKEKGDIPEGYSVSREKKERFSLILESASTNQTSMYLCASSRGLTKTGELFFGEGSRLTVL.

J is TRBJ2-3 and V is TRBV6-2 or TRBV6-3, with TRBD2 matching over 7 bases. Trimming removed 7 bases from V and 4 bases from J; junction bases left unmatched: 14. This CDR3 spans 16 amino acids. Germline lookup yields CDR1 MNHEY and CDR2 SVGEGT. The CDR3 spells CASTPISGGSSDTQYF. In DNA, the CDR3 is TGTGCCAGCACTCCAATCTCGGGCGGGAGTTCAGATACGCAGTATTTT.

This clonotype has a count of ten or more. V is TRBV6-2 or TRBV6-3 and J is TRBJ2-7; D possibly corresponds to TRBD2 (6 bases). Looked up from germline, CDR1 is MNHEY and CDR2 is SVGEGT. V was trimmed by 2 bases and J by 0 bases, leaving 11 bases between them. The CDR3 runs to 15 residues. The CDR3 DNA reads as TGTGCCAGCAGTTACGTCGGGGGAAGCTCCTACGAGCAGTACTTC. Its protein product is CASSYVGGSSYEQYF.

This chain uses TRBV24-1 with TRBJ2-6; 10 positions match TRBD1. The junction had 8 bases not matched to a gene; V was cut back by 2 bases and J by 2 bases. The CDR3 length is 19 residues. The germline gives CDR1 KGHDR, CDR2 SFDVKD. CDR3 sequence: CATSDSPGQGSPGANVLTF. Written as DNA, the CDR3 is TGTGCCACCAGTGATTCCCCGGGACAGGGGAGTCCTGGGGCCAACGTCCTGACTTTC.

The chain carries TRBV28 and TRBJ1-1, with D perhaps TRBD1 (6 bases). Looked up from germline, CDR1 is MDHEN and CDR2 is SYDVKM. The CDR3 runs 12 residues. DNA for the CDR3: TGTGAAGCCAGTACAGGGACCACTGAAGCTTTCTTT. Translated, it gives CEASTGTTEAFF.

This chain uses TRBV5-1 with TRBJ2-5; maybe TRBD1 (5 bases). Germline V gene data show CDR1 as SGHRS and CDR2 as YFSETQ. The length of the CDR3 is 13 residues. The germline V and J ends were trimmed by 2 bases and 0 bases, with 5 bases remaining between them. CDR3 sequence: CASSLQDQETQYF. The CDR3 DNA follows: TGCGCCAGCAGCTTACAGGACCAAGAGACCCAGTACTTC.

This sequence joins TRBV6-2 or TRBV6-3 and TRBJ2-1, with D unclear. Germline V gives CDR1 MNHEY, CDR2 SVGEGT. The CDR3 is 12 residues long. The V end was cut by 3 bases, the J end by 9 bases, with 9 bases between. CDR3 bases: TGTGCCAGCAGTTATGGTGCTGCTGAGCAGTTCTTC. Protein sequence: CASSYGAAEQFF.

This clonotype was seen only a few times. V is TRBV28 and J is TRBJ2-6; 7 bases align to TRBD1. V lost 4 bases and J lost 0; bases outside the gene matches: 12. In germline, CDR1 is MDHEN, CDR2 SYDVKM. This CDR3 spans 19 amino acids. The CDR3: CASSSQIGTVDSGANVLTF. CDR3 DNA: TGTGCCAGCAGTTCTCAAATTGGGACAGTAGACTCTGGGGCCAACGTCCTGACTTTC.

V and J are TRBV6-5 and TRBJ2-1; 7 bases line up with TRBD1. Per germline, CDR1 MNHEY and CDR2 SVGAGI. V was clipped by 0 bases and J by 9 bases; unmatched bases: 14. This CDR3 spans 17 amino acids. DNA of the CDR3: TGTGCCAGCAGTTACTCCTTAGACAGGGCAAATCCGGTTGAGCAGTTCTTC. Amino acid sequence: CASSYSLDRANPVEQFF.

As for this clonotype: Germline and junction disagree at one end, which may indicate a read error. The CDR3 protein is CASPGQVGDTF. The DNA of the CDR3 is TGTGCCAGCCCGGGACAGGTTGGCGACACCTTC. This chain connects TRBV2 to TRBJ1-2; 8 nucleotides match TRBD1. Germline lookup yields CDR1 SNHLY and CDR2 FYNNEI. This CDR3 comprises 11 residues. Complete variable domain (other parts from reference TRBV2 and TRBJ1-2): EPEVTQTPSHQVTQMGQEVILRCVPISNHLYFYWYRQILGQKVEFLVSFYNNEISEKSEIFDDQFSVERPDGSNFTLKIRSTKLEDSAMYFCASPGQVGDTFGSGTRLTVV.

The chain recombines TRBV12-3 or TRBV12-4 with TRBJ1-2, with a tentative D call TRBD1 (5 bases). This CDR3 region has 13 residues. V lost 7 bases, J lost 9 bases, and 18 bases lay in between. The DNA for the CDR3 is TGTGCCAGCAAGGACGGGGCCTCTGTTAGCTACACCTTC. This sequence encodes CASKDGASVSYTF.

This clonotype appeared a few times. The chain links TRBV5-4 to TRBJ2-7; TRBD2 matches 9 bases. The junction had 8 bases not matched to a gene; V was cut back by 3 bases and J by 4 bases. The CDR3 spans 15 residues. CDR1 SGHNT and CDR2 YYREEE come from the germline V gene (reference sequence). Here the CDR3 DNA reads TGTGCCAGCAGCTCCTCTAGCGGGAAACAATACGAGCAGTACTTC. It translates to CASSSSSGKQYEQYF.

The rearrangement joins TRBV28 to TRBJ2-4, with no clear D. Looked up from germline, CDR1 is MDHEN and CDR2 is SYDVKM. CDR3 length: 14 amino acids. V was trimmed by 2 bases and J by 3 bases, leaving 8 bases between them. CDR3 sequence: CASSLNNDKNIQYF. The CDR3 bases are TGTGCCAGCAGTTTAAACAATGACAAAAACATTCAGTACTTC.

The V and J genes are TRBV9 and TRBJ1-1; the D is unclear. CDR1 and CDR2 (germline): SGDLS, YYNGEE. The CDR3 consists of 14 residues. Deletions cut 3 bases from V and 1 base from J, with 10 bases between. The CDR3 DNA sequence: TGTGCCAGCAGCGCTAGTGGCCAGAACACTGAAGCTTTCTTT. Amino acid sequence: CASSASGQNTEAFF.

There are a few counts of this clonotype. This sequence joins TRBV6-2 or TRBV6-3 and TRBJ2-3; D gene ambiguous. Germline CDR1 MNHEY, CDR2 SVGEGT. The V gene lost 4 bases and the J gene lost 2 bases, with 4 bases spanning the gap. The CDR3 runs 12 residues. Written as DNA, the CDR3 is TGTGCCAGCAGTTCTCCCACAGATACGCAGTATTTT. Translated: CASSSPTDTQYF.

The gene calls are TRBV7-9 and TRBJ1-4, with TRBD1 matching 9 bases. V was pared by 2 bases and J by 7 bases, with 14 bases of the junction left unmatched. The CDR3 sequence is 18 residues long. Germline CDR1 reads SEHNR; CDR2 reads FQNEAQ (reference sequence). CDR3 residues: CASSLPPSVGTGSEKLFF. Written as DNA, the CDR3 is TGTGCCAGCAGCTTACCGCCCTCAGTAGGGACAGGGTCTGAAAAACTGTTTTTT.

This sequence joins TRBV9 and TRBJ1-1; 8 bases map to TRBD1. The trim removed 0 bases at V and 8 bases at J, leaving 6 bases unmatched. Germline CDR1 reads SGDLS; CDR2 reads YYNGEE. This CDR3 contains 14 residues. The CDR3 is CASSVAGGAGEAFF. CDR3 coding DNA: TGTGCCAGCAGCGTAGCAGGGGGCGCGGGGGAAGCTTTCTTT. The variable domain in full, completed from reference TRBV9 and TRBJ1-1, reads DSGVTQTPKHLITATGQRVTLRCSPRSGDLSVYWYQQSLDQGLQFLIQYYNGEERAKGNILERFSAQQFPDLHSELNLSSLELGDSALYFCASSVAGGAGEAFFGQGTRLTVV.

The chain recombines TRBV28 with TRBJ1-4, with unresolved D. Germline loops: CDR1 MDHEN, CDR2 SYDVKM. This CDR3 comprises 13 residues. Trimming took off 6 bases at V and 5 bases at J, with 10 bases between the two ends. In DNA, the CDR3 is TGTGCCAGCAGAGGTCCGGCGAATGAAAAACTGTTTTTT. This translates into CASRGPANEKLFF.

This CDR3 reads CSARADTGSYEQYF. CDR3 nucleotide sequence: TGCAGTGCTAGAGCTGACACAGGGTCTTACGAGCAGTACTTC. This chain links TRBV20-1 with TRBJ2-7, with D possibly matching TRBD1 (6 bases). The V gene lost 1 base and the J gene lost 4 bases, with 14 bases spanning the gap. The CDR3 sequence is 14 residues long. Germline CDR1 reads DFQATT; CDR2 reads SNEGSKA (reference sequence).

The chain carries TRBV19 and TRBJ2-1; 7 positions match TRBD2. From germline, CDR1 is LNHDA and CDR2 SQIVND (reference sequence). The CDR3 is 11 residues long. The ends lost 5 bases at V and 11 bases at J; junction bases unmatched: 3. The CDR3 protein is CASSETSKQFF. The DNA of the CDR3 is TGTGCCAGTAGTGAGACTAGCAAGCAGTTCTTC.

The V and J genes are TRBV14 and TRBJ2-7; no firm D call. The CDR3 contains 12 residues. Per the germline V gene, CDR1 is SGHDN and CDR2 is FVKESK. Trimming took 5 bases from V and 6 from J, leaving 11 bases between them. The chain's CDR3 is CASSVTGGEQYF. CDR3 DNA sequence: TGTGCCAGCAGCGTCACTGGCGGCGAGCAGTACTTC.

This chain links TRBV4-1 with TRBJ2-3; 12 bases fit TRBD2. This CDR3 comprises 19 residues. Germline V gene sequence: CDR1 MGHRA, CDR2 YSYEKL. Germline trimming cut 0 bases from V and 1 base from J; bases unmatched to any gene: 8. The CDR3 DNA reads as TGCGCCAGCAGCCAAGACACGCTAGCGGGAGGGCCGGGCACAGATACGCAGTATTTT. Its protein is CASSQDTLAGGPGTDTQYF.

CDR3: CATSDSGQMNTGELFF. The CDR3 nucleotides are TGTGCCACCAGTGATTCAGGACAGATGAACACCGGGGAGCTGTTTTTT. V and J are TRBV24-1 and TRBJ2-2; possibly TRBD1 for D (6 bases). Germline CDR1 KGHDR, CDR2 SFDVKD. V gave up 2 bases and J gave up 1 base, with 10 bases separating them. The CDR3 has 16 residues.